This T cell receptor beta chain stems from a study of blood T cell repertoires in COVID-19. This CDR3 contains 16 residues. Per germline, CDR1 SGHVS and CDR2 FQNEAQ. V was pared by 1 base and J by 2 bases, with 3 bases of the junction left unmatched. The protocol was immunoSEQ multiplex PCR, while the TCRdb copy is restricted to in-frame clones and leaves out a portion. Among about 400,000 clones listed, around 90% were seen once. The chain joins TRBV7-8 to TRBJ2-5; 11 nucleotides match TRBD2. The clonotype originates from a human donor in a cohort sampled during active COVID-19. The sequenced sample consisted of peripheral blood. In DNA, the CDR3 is TGTGCCAGCAGCTTAGTACCTAGCGGGGGGCAAGAGACCCAGTACTTC. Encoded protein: CASSLVPSGGQETQYF. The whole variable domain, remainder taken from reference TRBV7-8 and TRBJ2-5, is GAGVSQSPRYKVAKRGQDVALRCDPISGHVSLFWYQQALGQGPEFLTYFQNEAQLDKSGLPSDRFFAERPEGSVSTLKIQRTQQEDSAVYLCASSLVPSGGQETQYFGPGTRLLVL.